Each of the 22 T cell receptor beta chains below was sequenced from the same sample in a study of CD8 T cells in ankylosing spondylitis. The study's findings and limits: A motif of roughly eight highly homologous TCR beta variants was seen as apparently characteristic of ankylosing spondylitis blood.

What these receptors recognize is not known. TCRdb re-analysed the 5' RACE reads in MiXCR, keeping a single row per CDR3 protein. The repertoire holds some 800,000 distinct CDR3 sequences, with about 10% as singletons. Sequencing was carried out using blood, either unsorted or a sorted T cell fraction (not recorded which). These receptors came from a male donor with ankylosing spondylitis.

The chain links TRBV6-2 or TRBV6-3 to TRBJ2-1; 10 nucleotides line up with TRBD1. J lost 5 bases, V lost 5 bases, and 6 bases had no gene match. CDR1 is MNHEY and CDR2 is SVGEGT in the germline V gene. The CDR3 covers 15 residues. The CDR3 DNA reads as TGTGCCAGCAGTCGACAGGGGGCTTCCGACAATGAGCAGTTCTTC. This sequence encodes CASSRQGASDNEQFF.

CDR3 sequence: CSAYGPRRDSNGETQYF. CDR3 coding DNA: TGCAGTGCTTACGGCCCGAGACGGGACAGTAACGGAGAGACCCAGTACTTC. The chain joins TRBV20-1 to TRBJ2-5; 7 positions agree with TRBD1. The CDR3 runs 17 residues. The V gene's germline CDR1 is DFQATT and CDR2 SNEGSKA (reference sequence). With V trimmed by 5 bases and J by 4 bases, 19 bases remained unmatched.

V and J are TRBV12-3 or TRBV12-4 and TRBJ2-7; no reliable D call. This CDR3 is 13 amino acids long. The ends were cut back, 1 base at V and 3 bases at J, with 7 bases in the middle. The CDR3 sequence: CASSLGLFYEQYF. Here the CDR3 DNA reads TGTGCCAGCAGTTTAGGCCTCTTCTACGAGCAGTACTTC.

The chain links TRBV28 to TRBJ2-4, with 9 nucleotides matching TRBD1. The V and J ends lost 3 bases and 9 bases, in that order; junction bases with no gene match: 6. CDR1 and CDR2 from the germline V gene are MDHEN and SYDVKM. This CDR3 has 14 amino acids. The CDR3: CASSLGTGWSIQYF. The CDR3 nucleotides are TGTGCCAGCAGTTTGGGGACAGGGTGGAGCATTCAGTACTTC.

This clonotype was seen repeatedly, ten times or more. The genes are TRBV2 and TRBJ1-5, with D unresolved. The V end was cut by 4 bases, the J end by 3 bases, with 7 bases between. CDR1 and CDR2 from the germline V gene are SNHLY and FYNNEI. The CDR3 consists of 13 residues. CDR3 sequence: CASSGQHNQPQHF. The CDR3 nucleotides read TGTGCCAGCAGTGGGCAGCACAATCAGCCCCAGCATTTT.

The gene calls are TRBV5-1 and TRBJ2-5, with TRBD2 identical over 12 bases. Unmatched junction bases numbered 9, after V lost 7 bases and J lost 2 bases. The CDR3 covers 16 residues. The germline CDR1 and CDR2 sequences are SGHRS and YFSETQ. The CDR3 reads CASRYGLAGRQETQYF. In DNA, the CDR3 is TGCGCCAGCCGGTACGGACTAGCGGGGAGACAAGAGACCCAGTACTTC.

CDR3 protein: CASSQGRLAGDEDTQYF. The DNA for the CDR3 is TGCGCCAGCAGCCAAGGGAGGCTAGCGGGGGACGAAGATACGCAGTATTTT. V gene TRBV4-3 combines with J gene TRBJ2-3; 10 bases are shared with TRBD2. CDR1 is LGHNA and CDR2 is YSLEER in the germline V gene. CDR3 length: 17 amino acids. V lost 1 base, J lost 5 bases, and 9 bases stayed unmatched.

This clonotype was detected ten times or more. This sequence joins TRBV7-2 and TRBJ2-3; D possibly uses TRBD1 or TRBD2 (5 bases each). Trimming stripped 1 base from V and 4 bases from J, with 15 bases between. Germline values: CDR1 SGHTA, CDR2 FQGNSA. There are 16 residues in the CDR3. The CDR3 DNA follows: TGTGCCAGCAGCTTAGGGGGGATCGGGGCTGCAGATACGCAGTATTTT. It codes for CASSLGGIGAADTQYF.

The chain carries TRBV5-1 and TRBJ2-5, with D possibly being TRBD1 or TRBD2 (6 bases each). This CDR3 has 13 residues. Germline V gene data show CDR1 as SGHRS and CDR2 as YFSETQ. The V and J ends lost 6 bases and 4 bases respectively, with 13 bases between them. CDR3 loop: CASNKGGGETQYF. CDR3 sequence (DNA): TGCGCCAGCAATAAGGGGGGAGGAGAGACCCAGTACTTC.

Many counts were recorded for this clonotype. J is TRBJ2-5 and V is TRBV6-2 or TRBV6-3; D remains unclear. The CDR3 runs 10 residues. The germline CDR1 and CDR2 sequences are MNHEY and SVGEGT. V lost 6 bases, J lost 5 bases, and 4 bases lay in between. Written as DNA, the CDR3 is TGTGCCAGCAGCCGGGAGACCCAGTACTTC. It is translated as CASSRETQYF.

The CDR3 coding sequence is TGTGCCAGCAGCCAACTGAACAGGGCGGATCAAAACACCGGGGAGCTGTTTTTT. Residues: CASSQLNRADQNTGELFF. V and J are TRBV6-2 or TRBV6-3 and TRBJ2-2; tentatively, D is TRBD1 (6 bases). Trimming took 6 bases from V and 2 from J, leaving 22 bases between them. Germline loops: CDR1 MNHEY, CDR2 SVGEGT. CDR3 length: 18 amino acids.

This chain uses TRBV19 with TRBJ2-1; no reliable D call. V was shortened by 4 bases and J by 5 bases, with 12 bases between the two germline ends. Germline V lookup: CDR1 LNHDA, CDR2 SQIVND (reference sequence). The CDR3 contains 14 residues. The CDR3 DNA follows: TGTGCCAGTAGTACGGACCCGACGGACAATGAGCAGTTCTTC. This encodes CASSTDPTDNEQFF.

This chain uses TRBV29-1 with TRBJ1-2; D perhaps matches TRBD1 (5 bases). This CDR3 contains 12 residues. CDR1 and CDR2 (germline): SQVTM, ANQGSEA. Trimming removed 7 bases at V and 8 bases at J, with 17 bases between. The CDR3 nucleotides read TGCAGCGCCCGGGACTCCTCTCGGGGCTACACCTTC. Its translation is CSARDSSRGYTF.

This sequence joins TRBV7-2 and TRBJ2-1, with TRBD2 identical over 7 bases. This CDR3 comprises 16 residues. V shed 5 bases and J 6 bases; nucleotides not matched to a gene: 13. Germline CDR1 is SGHTA and CDR2 is FQGNSA. The CDR3: CASSPRGSRFPNEQFF. The CDR3 nucleotides read TGTGCCAGCAGCCCCCGCGGGAGCCGATTCCCCAATGAGCAGTTCTTC.

This clonotype was seen only a few times. This chain connects TRBV5-6 to TRBJ1-4, with D unclear. V was cut by 0 bases and J by 0 bases, with 6 bases left in between. Germline-derived CDR1 and CDR2 are SGHDT and YYEEEE. The CDR3 loop spans 15 amino acids. The CDR3 protein is CASSLVGSTNEKLFF. CDR3 DNA: TGTGCCAGCAGCTTGGTTGGTTCAACTAATGAAAAACTGTTTTTT.

The rearrangement uses TRBV7-9 and TRBJ1-1; TRBD1 is a possible D gene (6 bases). The CDR3 runs 14 residues. CDR1 is SEHNR, CDR2 FQNEAQ, per germline (reference sequence). Deletions cut 2 bases from V and 7 bases from J, with 14 bases between. CDR3 protein: CASSLRGRPSEAFF. The DNA for the CDR3 is TGTGCCAGCAGCTTACGGGGGCGGCCCAGTGAAGCTTTCTTT.

This clonotype has ten or more counts. The chain uses TRBV20-1 and TRBJ1-2; D gene unclear. Per germline, CDR1 DFQATT and CDR2 SNEGSKA (reference sequence). This CDR3 is 15 amino acids long. The germline V and J ends were trimmed by 0 bases and 0 bases, with 11 bases remaining between them. CDR3 amino acids: CSARDLRSSNYGYTF. The CDR3 DNA sequence: TGCAGTGCTAGAGATCTCAGGAGCTCTAACTATGGCTACACCTTC.

The V gene is TRBV6-1, the J gene TRBJ2-2; perhaps TRBD1 as D (7 bases). CDR3 length equals 14 residues. The V end was cut by 7 bases, the J end by 7 bases, with 16 bases between. The germline gives CDR1 MNHNS, CDR2 SASEGT. DNA of the CDR3: TGTGCCAGCACTAGACAGGGAGGTGACGGGGAGCTGTTTTTT. This gives the protein CASTRQGGDGELFF.

This clonotype was seen a handful of times. CDR3 DNA: TGTGCCAGCACGACCGCAGGGGGCGCGTTGGCCCAGTACTTC. Residues: CASTTAGGALAQYF. The V and J genes are TRBV6-2 or TRBV6-3 and TRBJ2-5; 8 bases fit TRBD1. V gave up 7 bases and J gave up 9 bases; unmatched junction bases: 13. The length of the CDR3 is 14 residues. Germline V gene sequence: CDR1 MNHEY, CDR2 SVGEGT.

The sample holds a few counts of this clonotype. V and J are TRBV2 and TRBJ1-4, with a possible D match to TRBD1 (5 bases). CDR3 length equals 14 residues. The V end was cut by 6 bases, the J end by 16 bases, with 24 bases between. Germline CDR1 SNHLY, CDR2 FYNNEI. CDR3: CASRPLATARTSFF. The CDR3 bases are TGTGCCAGCAGACCTCTAGCGACAGCCCGTACTTCGTTTTTT.

This chain links TRBV9 with TRBJ2-3; TRBD2 agrees at 9 bases. CDR3 length equals 17 residues. CDR1 SGDLS and CDR2 YYNGEE come from the germline V gene. J gave up 2 bases and V 0 bases, and 7 bases lay outside the gene matches. The CDR3 DNA reads as TGTGCCAGCAGCGTAGCTACTAGCGGGTTTTTCACAGATACGCAGTATTTT. It specifies CASSVATSGFFTDTQYF.

The chain recombines TRBV6-1 with TRBJ1-4; no clear D gene. CDR3 length: 13 residues. Germline values: CDR1 MNHNS, CDR2 SASEGT. V lost 3 bases and J lost 6, with 8 bases in between. The CDR3 spells CASSESQDEKLFF. For the CDR3, the DNA is TGTGCCAGCAGTGAGAGCCAGGATGAAAAACTGTTTTTT.